The clone carrying this TCR beta chain was seen a handful of times. Its antigen remains unidentified. The data stem from a study of T cells in localized non-small cell lung cancer. The study, taken as a whole, reports: There were a median roughly 60 of the top 100 tumor clones appearing in adjacent lung.

This CDR3 contains 14 residues. Germline lookup yields CDR1 MDHEN and CDR2 SYDVKM. With 1 base removed from V and 9 bases from J, the gap between germline ends came to 13 bases. Repertoires were generated with immunoSEQ multiplex PCR, while TCRdb's copy carries only in-frame clones and drops some. The table includes 2,400 or so clones, roughly 28% detected once. This chain links TRBV28 with TRBJ2-1; D not resolved. Sequencing used normal lung tissue next to the tumor, obtained before any cancer treatment. The sequence was collected from a woman aged 40-75 years with stage II squamous cell lung carcinoma. The CDR3 DNA follows: TGTGCCAGCAGTTTATCCTATTCTAGTGCTGAGCAGTTCTTC. This encodes CASSLSYSSAEQFF.